Sequencing of this TCR beta chain was carried out in a study of cytomegalovirus exposure and HLA in healthy donors. PCR amplification relied on 60 Vbeta primers (plus 13 Jbeta primers). The data were produced by immunoSEQ multiplex PCR, yet TCRdb's version contains in-frame clones alone and is incomplete. This sample has approximately 44,000 clones, with 50% to 75% found just once. Study-level results: The study assumed roughly uniform donor sequencing depth for presence/absence analyses.

In its sample, this clone was seen a few times. Its antigen is not identified. At sampling all donors were nominally healthy, likely with unrecorded immune exposures. This CDR3 region has 13 residues. The germline V and J ends were trimmed by 4 bases and 4 bases, with 8 bases remaining between them. The V gene's germline CDR1 is LGHNA and CDR2 YSLEER. Sequenced sample: PBMCs. V usage is TRBV4-3 and J usage is TRBJ2-1; perhaps TRBD1 as D (6 bases). This receptor was obtained from a human donor in good health. DNA for the CDR3: TGCGCCAGCAGCCCGGACAGTTACAATGAGCAGTTCTTC. Its protein product is CASSPDSYNEQFF.